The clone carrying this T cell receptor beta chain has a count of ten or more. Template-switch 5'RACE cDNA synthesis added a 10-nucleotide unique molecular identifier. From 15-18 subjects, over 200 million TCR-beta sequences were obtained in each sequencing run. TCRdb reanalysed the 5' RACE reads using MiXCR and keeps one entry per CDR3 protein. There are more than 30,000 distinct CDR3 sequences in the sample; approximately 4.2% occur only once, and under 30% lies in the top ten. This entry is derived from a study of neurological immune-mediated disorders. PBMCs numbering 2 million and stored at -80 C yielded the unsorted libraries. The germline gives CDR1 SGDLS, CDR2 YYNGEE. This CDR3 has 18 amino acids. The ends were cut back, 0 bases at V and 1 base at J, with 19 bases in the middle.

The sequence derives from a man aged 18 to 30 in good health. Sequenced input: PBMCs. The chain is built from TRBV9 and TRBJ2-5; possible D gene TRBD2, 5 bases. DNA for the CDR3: TGTGCCAGCAGCGTAGGATTTTTTGGTGGACTCTTCCAAGAGACCCAGTACTTC. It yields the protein CASSVGFFGGLFQETQYF.